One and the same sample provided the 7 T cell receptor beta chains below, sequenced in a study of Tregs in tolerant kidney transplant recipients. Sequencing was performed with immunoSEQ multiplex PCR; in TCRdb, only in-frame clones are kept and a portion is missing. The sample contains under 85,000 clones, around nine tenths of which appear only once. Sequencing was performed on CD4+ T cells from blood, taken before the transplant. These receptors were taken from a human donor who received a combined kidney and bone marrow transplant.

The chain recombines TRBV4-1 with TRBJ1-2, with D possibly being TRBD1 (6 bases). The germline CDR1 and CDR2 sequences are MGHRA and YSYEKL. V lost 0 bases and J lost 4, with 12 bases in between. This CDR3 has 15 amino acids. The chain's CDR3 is CASSQDPGGSYGYTF. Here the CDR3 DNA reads TGCGCCAGCAGCCAAGATCCGGGGGGCTCCTATGGCTACACCTTC.

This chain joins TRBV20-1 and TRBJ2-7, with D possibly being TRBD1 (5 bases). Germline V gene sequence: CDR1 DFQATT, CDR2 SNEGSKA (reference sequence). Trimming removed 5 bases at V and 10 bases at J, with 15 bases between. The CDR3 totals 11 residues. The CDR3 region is CSASLQGAQYF. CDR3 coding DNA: TGCAGTGCTTCACTCCAGGGCGCACAGTACTTC.

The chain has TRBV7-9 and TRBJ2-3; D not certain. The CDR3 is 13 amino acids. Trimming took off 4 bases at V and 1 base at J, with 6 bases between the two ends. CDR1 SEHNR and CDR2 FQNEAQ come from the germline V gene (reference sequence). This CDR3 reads CASSSSGTDTQYF. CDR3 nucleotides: TGTGCCAGCAGCTCAAGCGGCACAGATACGCAGTATTTT.

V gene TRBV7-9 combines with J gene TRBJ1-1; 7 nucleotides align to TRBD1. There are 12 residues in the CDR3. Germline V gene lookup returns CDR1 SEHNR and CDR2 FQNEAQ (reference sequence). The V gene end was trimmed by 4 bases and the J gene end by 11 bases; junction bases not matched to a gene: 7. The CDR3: CASSSTGIGAFF. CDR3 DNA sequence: TGTGCCAGCAGCTCGACAGGGATAGGTGCTTTCTTT. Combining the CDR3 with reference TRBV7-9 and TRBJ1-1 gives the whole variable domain DTGVSQNPRHKITKRGQNVTFRCDPISEHNRLYWYRQTLGQGPEFLTYFQNEAQLEKSRLLSDRFSAERPKGSFSTLEIQRTEQGDSAMYLCASSSTGIGAFFGQGTRLTVV.

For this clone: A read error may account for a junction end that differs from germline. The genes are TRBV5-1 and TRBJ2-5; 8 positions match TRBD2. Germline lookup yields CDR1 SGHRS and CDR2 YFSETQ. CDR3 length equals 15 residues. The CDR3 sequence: CASSEVSGVGETQYF. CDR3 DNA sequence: TGTGCCAGCAGCGAGGTTAGCGGGGTGGGTGAGACCCAGTACTTC.

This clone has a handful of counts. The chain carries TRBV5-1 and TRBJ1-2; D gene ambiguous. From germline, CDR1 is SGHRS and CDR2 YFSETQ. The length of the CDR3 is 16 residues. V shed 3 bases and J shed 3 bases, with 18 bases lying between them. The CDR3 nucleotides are TGCGCCAGCAGCTCCGCCGGGGATGCCGGAGACTATGGCTACACCTTC. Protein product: CASSSAGDAGDYGYTF.

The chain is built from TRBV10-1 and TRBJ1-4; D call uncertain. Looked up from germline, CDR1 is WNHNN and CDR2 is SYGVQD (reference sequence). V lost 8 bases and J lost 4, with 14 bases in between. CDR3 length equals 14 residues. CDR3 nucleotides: TGCGCCAGCTACTTGTCCGGGGTTAATGAAAAACTGTTTTTT. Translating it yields CASYLSGVNEKLFF.